A selection of T cell receptor beta chains follows, all from one sample in a study of cytomegalovirus exposure and HLA in healthy donors. Some clones are missing from TCRdb's copy, which holds only in-frame ones; the method was immunoSEQ multiplex PCR. This sample has about 200,000 clones, with 70% to 80% found just once. Sequencing was performed on PBMCs. The receptors stem from a woman aged 25 to 39 in good health and CMV-seropositive. Both conserved end residues are part of each CDR3. D genes are given only for firm matches. A clone size is listed for some rows: how often the clone was seen (once, few, many), or a class if it is expanded.

cdr3_nt: TGCGCCAGCAGTGAAGGACAGGGTGCCAATTCTGAGCAGTTCTTC; cdr3_aa: CASSEGQGANSEQFF; j_call: TRBJ2-1; clone_size: -; v_call: TRBV4-3; d_call: TRBD1
cdr3_nt: TGTGCCAGTAGTGCCCAGGGGACCCTCACCGGGGAGCTGTTTTTT; cdr3_aa: CASSAQGTLTGELFF; j_call: TRBJ2-2; clone_size: once; v_call: TRBV19; d_call: -
cdr3_nt: TGTGCCAGCTCACCCGGGGGGCGCGAAAAACTGTTTTTT; cdr3_aa: CASSPGGREKLFF; j_call: TRBJ1-4; clone_size: -; v_call: TRBV18; d_call: -
cdr3_nt: TGTGCCAGCAGCCGGGAGGCTACGCAGTATTTT; cdr3_aa: CASSREATQYF; j_call: TRBJ2-3; clone_size: -; v_call: TRBV11-3; d_call: TRBD2
cdr3_nt: TGTGCCACCCCCGACAGGAGCTACGAGCAGTACTTC; cdr3_aa: CATPDRSYEQYF; j_call: TRBJ2-7; clone_size: -; v_call: TRBV21-1; d_call: -
cdr3_nt: TGTGCCAGCAGCTGGGACAGCCCTTACACAGATACGCAGTATTTT; cdr3_aa: CASSWDSPYTDTQYF; j_call: TRBJ2-3; clone_size: -; v_call: TRBV5-4; d_call: TRBD1
cdr3_nt: TGTGCCTGGAGTGCCGGACTAGCGGGCCCCACAGATACGCAGTATTTT; cdr3_aa: CAWSAGLAGPTDTQYF; j_call: TRBJ2-3; clone_size: -; v_call: TRBV30; d_call: TRBD2
cdr3_nt: TGTGCCAGCAGCGTAGGGGTCGGGGGAGACACTGAAGCTTTCTTT; cdr3_aa: CASSVGVGGDTEAFF; j_call: TRBJ1-1; clone_size: -; v_call: TRBV9; d_call: -
cdr3_nt: TGTGCCAGCTCCTATAGCCCACAGGAGCCCTATGGCTACACCTTC; cdr3_aa: CASSYSPQEPYGYTF; j_call: TRBJ1-2; clone_size: -; v_call: TRBV9; d_call: -
cdr3_nt: TGTGCCAGCAGCCTCGGACAGGGGAGGAAGGAGACCCAGTACTTC; cdr3_aa: CASSLGQGRKETQYF; j_call: TRBJ2-5; clone_size: -; v_call: TRBV5-5; d_call: TRBD1
cdr3_nt: TGCGCCAGCAGCCACATAGCTGGGCAGGGGGCATGGTATGGCTACACCTTC; cdr3_aa: CASSHIAGQGAWYGYTF; j_call: TRBJ1-2; clone_size: few; v_call: TRBV4-1; d_call: TRBD1